This T cell receptor (beta chain) was identified in a study of blood T cell repertoires in COVID-19. Study information: Collection of acute and convalescent COVID-19 samples took place in the United States, Italy and Spain. Nucleic acid was either cDNA or gDNA, and it came from T cells, B-cell-depleted T cells, or PBMCs.

The germline V gene encodes CDR1 MDHEN and CDR2 SYDVKM. The CDR3 runs 15 residues. The V and J ends lost 5 bases and 7 bases respectively, with 21 bases between them. Study processing details: Reference gene primer amplification gave estimated nucleated cell counts. The assay was immunoSEQ multiplex PCR, and TCRdb's table has in-frame clones only and misses some. V and J calls and clone size are those listed in that table; D and trimming were worked out from the DNA. The sample lists roughly 85,000 clones; roughly 80% were seen once. Sequenced input: peripheral blood. The clonotype comes from a human donor in a cohort sampled during active COVID-19. The chain employs TRBV28 and TRBJ2-7; the D gene is possibly TRBD1 (6 bases). The CDR3, as DNA: TGTGCCAGCAGTCCAGGACAGTTTGGGGTGTGGGAGCAGTACTTC. Translating gives CASSPGQFGVWEQYF.